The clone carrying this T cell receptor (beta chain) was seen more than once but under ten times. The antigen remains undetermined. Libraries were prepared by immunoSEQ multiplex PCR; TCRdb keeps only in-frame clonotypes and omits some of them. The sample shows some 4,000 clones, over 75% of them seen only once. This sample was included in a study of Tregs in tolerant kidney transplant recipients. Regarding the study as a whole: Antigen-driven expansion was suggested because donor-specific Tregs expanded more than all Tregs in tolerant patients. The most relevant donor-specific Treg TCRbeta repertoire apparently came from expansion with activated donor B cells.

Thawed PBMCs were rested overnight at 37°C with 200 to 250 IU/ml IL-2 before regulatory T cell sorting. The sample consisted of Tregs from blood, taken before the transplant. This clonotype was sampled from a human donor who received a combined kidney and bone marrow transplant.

The CDR3: CASSKDSLAKNIQYF. The CDR3 DNA sequence: TGTGCCAGCAGCAAGGACAGTCTAGCCAAAAACATTCAGTACTTC. V usage is TRBV7-2 and J usage is TRBJ2-4, with D maybe TRBD1 (6 bases). Germline CDR1 reads SGHTA; CDR2 reads FQGNSA. The V gene lost 5 bases and the J gene lost 0 bases, with 11 bases spanning the gap. This CDR3 is built from 15 residues.